The T cell receptor beta chain under discussion was sequenced for a study of T cell responses to AZD1222 COVID-19 vaccine. There are 13 residues in the CDR3. CDR1 and CDR2 from the germline V gene are GTSNPN and SVGIG (reference sequence). The ends were cut back, 3 bases at V and 8 bases at J, with 16 bases in the middle. Only one count was recorded for this clone. Using immunoSEQ multiplex PCR, the repertoire was profiled, and TCRdb retains in-frame clones only, with some absent. Of about 70,000 clones in the sample, roughly 89% were seen once. Sequenced here: peripheral blood, sampled on day 0 of AZD1222 vaccination. The receptor was isolated from an adult in good health. The rearrangement uses TRBV30 and TRBJ1-2; D uncertain. This CDR3 is CAWSAAGGLGYTF. Written as DNA, the CDR3 is TGTGCCTGGAGCGCTGCGGGAGGGTTGGGCTACACCTTC.